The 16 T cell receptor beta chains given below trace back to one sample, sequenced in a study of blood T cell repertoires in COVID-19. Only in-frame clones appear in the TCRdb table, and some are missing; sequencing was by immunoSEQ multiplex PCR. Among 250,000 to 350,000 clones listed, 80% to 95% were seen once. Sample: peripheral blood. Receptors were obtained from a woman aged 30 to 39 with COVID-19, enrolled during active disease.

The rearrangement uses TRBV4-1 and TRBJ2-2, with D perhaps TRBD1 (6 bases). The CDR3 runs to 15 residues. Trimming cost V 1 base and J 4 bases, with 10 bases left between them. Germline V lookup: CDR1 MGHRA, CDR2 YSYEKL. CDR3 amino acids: CASSQAGHFTGELFF. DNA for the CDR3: TGCGCCAGCAGCCAAGCGGGACATTTCACCGGGGAGCTGTTTTTT.

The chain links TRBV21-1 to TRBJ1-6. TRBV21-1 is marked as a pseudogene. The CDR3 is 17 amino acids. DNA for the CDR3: TGTGCCAGCACTCCGGATAAGGAGGGTGACCCTTATTCACCCCTCCACTTT. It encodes CASTPDKEGDPYSPLHF.

The CDR3 nucleotides read TGCGCCAGCAGGGCGGGAGTGAGTGAGCTGTTTTTT. Translating gives CASRAGVSELFF. The genes are TRBV5-1 and TRBJ2-2; 7 positions agree with TRBD2. Germline V gene sequence: CDR1 SGHRS, CDR2 YFSETQ. J was trimmed by 11 bases and V by 5 bases; bases with no gene match: 6. The CDR3 is 12 amino acids.

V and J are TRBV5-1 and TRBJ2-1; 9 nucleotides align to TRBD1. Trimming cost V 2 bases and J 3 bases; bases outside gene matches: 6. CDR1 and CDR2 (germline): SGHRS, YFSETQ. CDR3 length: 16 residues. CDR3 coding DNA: TGCGCCAGCAGCTTACCGGGACAGGGAAGCTACAATGAGCAGTTCTTC. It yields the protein CASSLPGQGSYNEQFF.

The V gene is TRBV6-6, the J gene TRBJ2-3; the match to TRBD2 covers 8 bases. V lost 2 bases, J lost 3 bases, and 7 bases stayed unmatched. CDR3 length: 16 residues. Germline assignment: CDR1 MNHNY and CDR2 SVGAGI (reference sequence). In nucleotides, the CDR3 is TGTGCCAGCAGTTACGCAATAAGCGGGAGTACAGATACGCAGTATTTT. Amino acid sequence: CASSYAISGSTDTQYF.

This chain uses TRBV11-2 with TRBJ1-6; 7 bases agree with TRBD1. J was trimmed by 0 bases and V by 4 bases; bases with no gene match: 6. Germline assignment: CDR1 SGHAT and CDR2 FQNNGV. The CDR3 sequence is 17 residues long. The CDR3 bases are TGTGCCAGCAGCTCCGGACAGGCCTCCTCCTATAATTCACCCCTCCACTTT. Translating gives CASSSGQASSYNSPLHF.

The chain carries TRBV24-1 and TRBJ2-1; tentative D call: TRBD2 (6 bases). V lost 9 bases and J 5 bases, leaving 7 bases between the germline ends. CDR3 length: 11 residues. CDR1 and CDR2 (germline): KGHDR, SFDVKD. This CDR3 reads CATGGNNEQFF. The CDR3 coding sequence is TGTGCCACCGGCGGGAACAATGAGCAGTTCTTC.

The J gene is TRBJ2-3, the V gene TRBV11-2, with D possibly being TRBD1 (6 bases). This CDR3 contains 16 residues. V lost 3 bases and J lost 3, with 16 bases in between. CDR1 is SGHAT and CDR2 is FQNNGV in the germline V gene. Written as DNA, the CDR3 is TGTGCCAGCAGCTTGAGAGGGGGACGGGAAACAGATACGCAGTATTTT. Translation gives CASSLRGGRETDTQYF.

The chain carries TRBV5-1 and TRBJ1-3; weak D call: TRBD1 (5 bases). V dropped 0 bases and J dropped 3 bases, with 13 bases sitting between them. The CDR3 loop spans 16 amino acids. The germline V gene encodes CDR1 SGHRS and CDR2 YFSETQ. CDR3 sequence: CASSLGVTGDGNTIYF. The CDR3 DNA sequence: TGCGCCAGCAGCTTGGGGGTAACGGGGGATGGAAACACCATATATTTT.

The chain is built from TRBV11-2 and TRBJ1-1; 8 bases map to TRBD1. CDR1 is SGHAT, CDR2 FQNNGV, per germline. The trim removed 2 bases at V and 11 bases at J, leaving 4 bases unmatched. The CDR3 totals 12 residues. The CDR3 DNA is TGTGCCAGCAGCTTAACGGACAGGGAGGCTTTCTTT. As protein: CASSLTDREAFF.

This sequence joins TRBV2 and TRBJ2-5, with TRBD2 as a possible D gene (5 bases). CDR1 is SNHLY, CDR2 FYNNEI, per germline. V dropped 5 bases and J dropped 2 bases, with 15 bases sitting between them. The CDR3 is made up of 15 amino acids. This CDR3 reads CASSFRGLGQETQYF. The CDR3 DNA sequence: TGTGCCAGCAGTTTCCGAGGACTGGGACAAGAGACCCAGTACTTC.

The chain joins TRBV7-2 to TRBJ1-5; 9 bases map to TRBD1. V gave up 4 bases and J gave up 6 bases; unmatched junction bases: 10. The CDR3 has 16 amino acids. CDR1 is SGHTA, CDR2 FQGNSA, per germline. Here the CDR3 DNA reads TGTGCCAGCAGCTCTTCTGGGGACAGGGAACGTCAGCCCCAGCATTTT. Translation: CASSSSGDRERQPQHF.

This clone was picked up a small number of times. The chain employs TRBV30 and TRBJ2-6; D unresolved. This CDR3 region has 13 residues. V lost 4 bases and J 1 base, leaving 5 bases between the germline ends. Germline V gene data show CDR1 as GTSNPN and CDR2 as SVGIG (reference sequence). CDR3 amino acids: CAWTRSGANVLTF. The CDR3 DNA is TGTGCCTGGACGCGGTCTGGGGCCAACGTCCTGACTTTC.

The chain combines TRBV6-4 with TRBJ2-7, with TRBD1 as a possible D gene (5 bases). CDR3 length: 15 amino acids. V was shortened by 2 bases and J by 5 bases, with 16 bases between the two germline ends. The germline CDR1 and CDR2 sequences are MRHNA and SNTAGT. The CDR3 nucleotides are TGTGCCAGCAGTGACCCCCGGCAGGGTGGCCACGAGCAGTACTTC. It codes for CASSDPRQGGHEQYF.

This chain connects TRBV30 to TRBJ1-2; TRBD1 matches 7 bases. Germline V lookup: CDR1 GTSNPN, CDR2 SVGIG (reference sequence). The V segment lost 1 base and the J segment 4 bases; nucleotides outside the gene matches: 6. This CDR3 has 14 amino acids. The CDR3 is CAWSGSTGVYGYTF. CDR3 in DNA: TGTGCCTGGAGTGGCAGTACAGGGGTCTATGGCTACACCTTC.

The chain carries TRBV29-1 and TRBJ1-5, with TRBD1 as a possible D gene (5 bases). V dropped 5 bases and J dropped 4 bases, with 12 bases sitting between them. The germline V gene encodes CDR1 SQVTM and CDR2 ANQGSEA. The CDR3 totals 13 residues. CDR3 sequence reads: CSVMDIPNQPQHF. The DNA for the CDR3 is TGCAGCGTTATGGACATACCAAATCAGCCCCAGCATTTT.